This T cell receptor (beta chain) was identified during a study of blood T cells in healthy people across ages. Turning to this clonotype: Its antigen is as yet unknown.

Sample-barcoded 5' priming and a J-beta primer mix drove a second PCR of about 6 to 12 cycles. TCRdb fed the 5' RACE reads into MiXCR, producing one record per CDR3 protein. This table has 1.8 million or so distinct CDR3 sequences, about two fifths appearing once. Study-level findings and limits: Naive T cell percentage showed a strong correlation with the diversity of TCR beta.

Germline V CDR1 and CDR2: SGHTA, FQGTGA. The CDR3 spans 13 residues. Trimming removed 0 bases from V and 10 bases from J, with 9 bases in between. This chain joins TRBV7-3 and TRBJ1-4, with D unresolved. This clonotype was obtained from a human donor in good health. Sequenced: blood. CDR3 in DNA: TGTGCCAGCAGCTTAACAGCGGGAGGAAAACTGTTTTTT. Translated, it gives CASSLTAGGKLFF.